This T cell receptor (beta chain) was sequenced for a study of CD8 T cells in ankylosing spondylitis. Study-wide points: A TCR beta motif of about 8 highly homologous variants seemed to mark ankylosing spondylitis blood. Disease-associated clones were reportedly significantly overrepresented in matched ankylosing spondylitis synovial fluid. Reactive arthritis synovial fluid and blood were previously reported to contain some motif variants. Peripheral blood samples showed relatively rare disease-linked clones, and these clones were CD8+.

This clonotype was observed a handful of times. The target antigen is unknown. The authors made TCR beta libraries by quantitative 5'-RACE with molecular barcodes. TCRdb recomputed calls from the 5' RACE reads with MiXCR, one row per CDR3 protein. The data show around 430,000 distinct CDR3 sequences, approximately 17% seen once. Losses at the gene ends were 2 bases for V and 7 bases for J; bases not matched to a gene: 11. Per germline, CDR1 KGHDR and CDR2 SFDVKD. This CDR3 contains 18 residues. The chain carries TRBV24-1 and TRBJ2-1, with 12 bases lining up with TRBD2. This receptor was obtained from a male donor with ankylosing spondylitis. The sequencing sample was made of blood, either unsorted or a sorted T cell fraction (not recorded which). CDR3 sequence: CATSDSLLAGGSPNEQFF. In DNA form, the CDR3 reads TGTGCCACCAGTGATTCCCTTCTAGCGGGAGGGTCCCCAAATGAGCAGTTCTTC.